The clone carrying this T cell receptor beta chain was picked up a small number of times. This record comes from a study of T and B cells in COVID-19 patients. BIOMED2 TRB-A/B primer pools were used in multiplex TRB PCR. TCRdb reanalysed the multiplex PCR reads using MiXCR and keeps one entry per CDR3 protein. The repertoire includes 5,000 to 5,500 distinct CDR3 sequences, 20% to 25% of them detected once, and under 4% sits in the top ten. Each TRB amplification used roughly 220-550 ng of genomic DNA from blood. V was cut by 5 bases and J by 0 bases, with 1 base left in between. Germline V gives CDR1 SGHTA, CDR2 FQGNSA. The CDR3 contains 11 residues.

The origin of this receptor is a human donor with active COVID-19. V gene TRBV7-2 combines with J gene TRBJ1-1; D gene unclear. The sample comprised blood. DNA of the CDR3: TGTGCCAGCAGCGTGAACACTGAAGCTTTCTTT. This codes for CASSVNTEAFF.